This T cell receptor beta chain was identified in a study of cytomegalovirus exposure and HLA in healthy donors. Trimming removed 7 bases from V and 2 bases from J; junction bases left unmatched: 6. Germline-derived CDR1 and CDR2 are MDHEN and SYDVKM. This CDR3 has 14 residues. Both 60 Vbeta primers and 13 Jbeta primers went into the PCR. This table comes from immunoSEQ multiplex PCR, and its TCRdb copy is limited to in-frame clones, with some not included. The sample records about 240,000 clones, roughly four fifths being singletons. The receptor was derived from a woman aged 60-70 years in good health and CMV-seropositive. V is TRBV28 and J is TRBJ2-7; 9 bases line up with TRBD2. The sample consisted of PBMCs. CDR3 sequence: CASTSRGRAYEQYF. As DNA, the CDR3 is TGTGCCAGCACCTCGCGCGGGAGGGCCTACGAGCAGTACTTC.